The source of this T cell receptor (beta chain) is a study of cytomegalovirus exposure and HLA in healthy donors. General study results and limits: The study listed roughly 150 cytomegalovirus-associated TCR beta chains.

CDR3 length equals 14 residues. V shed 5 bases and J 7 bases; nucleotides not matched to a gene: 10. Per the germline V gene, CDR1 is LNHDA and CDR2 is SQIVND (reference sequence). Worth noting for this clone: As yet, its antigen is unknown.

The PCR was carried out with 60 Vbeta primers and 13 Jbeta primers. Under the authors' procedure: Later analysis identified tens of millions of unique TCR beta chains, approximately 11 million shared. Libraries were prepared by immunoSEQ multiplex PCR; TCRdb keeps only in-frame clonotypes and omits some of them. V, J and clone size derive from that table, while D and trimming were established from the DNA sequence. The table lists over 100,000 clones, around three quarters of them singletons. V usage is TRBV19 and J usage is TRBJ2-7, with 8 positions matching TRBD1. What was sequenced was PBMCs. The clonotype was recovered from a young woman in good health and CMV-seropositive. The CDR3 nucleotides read TGTGCCAGTAGTCCAACATGGACAGGGTGGGAGCAGTACTTC. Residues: CASSPTWTGWEQYF. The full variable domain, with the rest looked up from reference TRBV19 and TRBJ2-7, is DGGITQSPKYLFRKEGQNVTLSCEQNLNHDAMYWYRQDPGQGLRLIYYSQIVNDFQKGDIAEGYSVSREKKESFPLTVTSAQKNPTAFYLCASSPTWTGWEQYFGPGTRLTVT.